Here is one T cell receptor (beta chain) with its context. The sample comes from a study of CD8 T cells in Susac syndrome. The authors carried out high-throughput sequencing of TCR beta. They applied it to CD8+ and CD4+ T cells obtained from blood. CD8+ and CD4+ T cells were negatively isolated; TEMRA cells were FACS-enriched. The junction had 6 bases not matched to a gene; V was cut back by 4 bases and J by 2 bases. This CDR3 comprises 16 residues. The RNA input was roughly 0.45 to 1 ug, and it was reverse transcribed with random hexamers. The CDR3 of TCR beta was amplified by immunoSEQ multiplex PCR across 54 Vbeta and 13 Jbeta. TCRdb reprocessed the immunoSEQ multiplex PCR reads with MiXCR, giving one entry per CDR3 protein. The table has about 300,000 distinct CDR3 sequences, 85% seen once; the top ten hold roughly 0.21%.

The chain joins TRBV12-3 or TRBV12-4 to TRBJ2-3; 10 nucleotides line up with TRBD1. The sample comprised CD8+ T cells from PBMCs. The receptor comes from a human donor with multiple sclerosis. The CDR3 sequence: CASSYRDRGITDTQYF. Here the CDR3 DNA reads TGTGCCAGCAGTTATAGGGACAGGGGAATCACAGATACGCAGTATTTT.